Presented here are 21 T cell receptor beta chains from one specimen sequenced in a study of T cells after yellow fever vaccination. TCRdb re-called the 5' RACE reads through MiXCR, storing one row per CDR3 protein. The table has approximately 140,000 distinct CDR3 sequences, 7% to 9% seen once; the top ten hold 0.73%. This sample comprised CD4+ T cells sorted from PBMCs, obtained 5 days after the yellow fever booster vaccination. All receptors come from a man in his thirties or forties who received the YFV17D yellow fever vaccine.

This clonotype was observed at least ten times. The chain has TRBV12-3 or TRBV12-4 and TRBJ1-1; no clear D. The CDR3 totals 16 residues. Trimming pared 3 bases from V and 3 bases from J, leaving 17 bases between. This CDR3 reads CASSFLTVNGDTEAFF. The CDR3 DNA is TGTGCCAGCAGTTTCTTAACTGTAAATGGGGACACTGAAGCTTTCTTT.

At least ten counts were recorded for this clonotype. Written as DNA, the CDR3 is TGTGCCAGCAGCAAAGGGGGACAGGGGGATCAGCCCCAGCATTTT. Translated, it gives CASSKGGQGDQPQHF. This rearrangement joins TRBV21-1 to TRBJ1-5; the table gives TRBD1 as D, unverified against the DNA. TRBV21-1 is a listed pseudogene. The CDR3 spans 15 residues.

This clonotype showed up many times. This chain uses TRBV7-2 with TRBJ2-5; a weak D match, TRBD2 (5 bases). Germline V gene lookup returns CDR1 SGHTA and CDR2 FQGNSA. V lost 5 bases to trimming and J lost 2 bases, with 9 bases between them. CDR3 length: 13 residues. The CDR3: CASSRLLQETQYF. The CDR3 DNA reads TGTGCCAGCAGCAGACTACTTCAAGAGACCCAGTACTTC.

This clonotype showed up many times. The V gene is TRBV19, the J gene TRBJ1-5; D is unresolved. CDR1 and CDR2 from the germline V gene are LNHDA and SQIVND (reference sequence). Trimming removed 8 bases at V and 4 bases at J, with 9 bases between. The CDR3 consists of 12 residues. CDR3 coding DNA: TGTGCCAGTTTAGGTGGAAATCAGCCCCAGCATTTT. Translating it yields CASLGGNQPQHF.

In this sample, this clonotype turned up many times. The chain employs TRBV27 and TRBJ2-7, with 7 bases matching TRBD1. This CDR3 comprises 11 residues. Per germline, CDR1 MNHEY and CDR2 SMNVEV (reference sequence). V lost 6 bases to trimming and J lost 10 bases; unmatched junction nucleotides: 6. The CDR3 spells CASRKGTVQYF. CDR3 nucleotide sequence: TGTGCCAGCAGAAAAGGGACAGTTCAGTACTTC.

This clonotype came up many times. V gene TRBV12-3 or TRBV12-4 combines with J gene TRBJ2-1, with TRBD2 matching 7 bases. The CDR3 covers 13 residues. The trim removed 7 bases at V and 7 bases at J, leaving 7 bases unmatched. CDR3 sequence reads: CASTKGTINEQFF. The DNA for the CDR3 is TGTGCCAGCACCAAAGGGACTATTAATGAGCAGTTCTTC.

In this sample, this clonotype turned up many times. The gene calls are TRBV5-5 and TRBJ2-3; D remains unclear. There are 14 residues in the CDR3. Germline V gives CDR1 SGHKS, CDR2 YYEKEE (reference sequence). V gave up 4 bases and J gave up 2 bases, with 11 bases separating them. CDR3 sequence: CASSPARTTDTQYF. The CDR3 region has the DNA TGTGCCAGCAGCCCCGCCCGGACCACAGATACGCAGTATTTT.

This clonotype was detected only a few times. V and J are TRBV15 and TRBJ1-2, with a weak D call TRBD1 (5 bases). V was clipped by 5 bases and J by 6 bases, with 13 bases between them. This CDR3 is 13 amino acids long. CDR1 and CDR2 from the germline V gene are LNHNV and YYDKDF (reference sequence). CDR3 in amino acids: CATSGRTSDGYTF. The CDR3 DNA follows: TGTGCCACCAGCGGAAGGACATCTGATGGCTACACCTTC.

The table lists this clonotype with many counts. The J gene is TRBJ2-7, the V gene TRBV6-2 or TRBV6-3, with TRBD1 matching over 8 bases. J was trimmed by 3 bases and V by 6 bases; bases with no gene match: 7. Germline CDR1 and CDR2: MNHEY and SVGEGT. This CDR3 comprises 14 residues. The chain's CDR3 is CASSPDGTGYEQYF. The DNA of the CDR3 is TGTGCCAGCAGCCCAGACGGGACAGGCTACGAGCAGTACTTC.

The chain is built from TRBV27 and TRBJ2-3, with D possibly TRBD2 on 6 matching bases. Germline V gene lookup returns CDR1 MNHEY and CDR2 SMNVEV (reference sequence). There are 14 residues in the CDR3. Trimming pared 2 bases from V and 5 bases from J, leaving 11 bases between. CDR3 in amino acids: CASSLVRELDTQYF. DNA for the CDR3: TGTGCCAGCAGTTTAGTACGGGAGCTAGATACGCAGTATTTT.

This clonotype showed up many times. This chain joins TRBV14 and TRBJ2-1; TRBD2 agrees at 10 bases. The CDR3 covers 19 residues. V lost 1 base to trimming and J lost 5 bases; unmatched junction nucleotides: 14. Germline CDR1 SGHDN, CDR2 FVKESK. CDR3 DNA sequence: TGTGCCAGCAGCCAAGGATTGTTAGCGGGAGGTCCGGATGACAATGAGCAGTTCTTC. Protein sequence: CASSQGLLAGGPDDNEQFF.

This clonotype was picked up many times. CDR3 DNA: TGTGCCAGCAGTTTCGGACAGGGTTACACCATATATTTT. It encodes CASSFGQGYTIYF. The chain uses TRBV12-3 or TRBV12-4 and TRBJ1-3; 8 bases line up with TRBD1. The CDR3 has 13 residues. Trimming took 3 bases from V and 8 from J; bases not matched to a gene: 3.

This clonotype was seen a handful of times. V is TRBV6-1 and J is TRBJ2-7; the D gene is possibly TRBD1 (6 bases). CDR1 and CDR2 from the germline V gene are MNHNS and SASEGT. CDR3 length: 14 residues. V was clipped by 8 bases and J by 3 bases, with 17 bases between them. CDR3 DNA sequence: TGTGCCAGCCGAGCCCTGGGACATAACTACGAGCAGTACTTC. Protein: CASRALGHNYEQYF.

This clonotype showed up many times. The J gene is TRBJ2-3, the V gene TRBV12-3 or TRBV12-4, with a weak D call TRBD2 (5 bases). With 10 bases removed from V and 2 bases from J, the gap between germline ends came to 13 bases. CDR3 length equals 13 residues. The CDR3 nucleotides are TGTGCCATCGGGATTCACAACACAGATACGCAGTATTTT. It specifies CAIGIHNTDTQYF.

Only a few counts were recorded for this clonotype. V is TRBV6-5 and J is TRBJ2-1; tentatively, D is TRBD1 (6 bases). This CDR3 is built from 15 residues. V was pared by 1 base and J by 8 bases, with 15 bases between. The germline CDR1 and CDR2 sequences are MNHEY and SVGAGI. Here the CDR3 DNA reads TGTGCCAGCAGTTACTACCTGGGGGCGGTCTATGAGCAGTTCTTC. It translates to CASSYYLGAVYEQFF.

This clonotype was recorded many times. The chain employs TRBV29-1 and TRBJ2-5; D possibly corresponds to TRBD1 (6 bases). Trimming removed 3 bases from V and 5 bases from J, with 13 bases in between. Germline assignment: CDR1 SQVTM and CDR2 ANQGSEA. This CDR3 comprises 13 residues. In DNA, the CDR3 is TGCAGCGTTGAGCGTGGTCAGGGGGAGACCCAGTACTTC. It is translated as CSVERGQGETQYF. The variable domain in full, with the rest retrieved from reference TRBV29-1 and TRBJ2-5, is SAVISQKPSRDICQRGTSLTIQCQVDSQVTMMFWYRQQPGQSLTLIATANQGSEATYESGFVIDKFPISRPNLTFSTLTVSNMSPEDSSIYLCSVERGQGETQYFGPGTRLLVL.

This clonotype was seen repeatedly, ten times or more. In nucleotides, the CDR3 is TGTGCCAGCAGCCTACACATCTACGAGCAGTACTTC. Protein sequence: CASSLHIYEQYF. The chain has TRBV7-2 and TRBJ2-7, with unresolved D. Germline assignment: CDR1 SGHTA and CDR2 FQGNSA. The CDR3 is 12 amino acids. The V end was cut by 5 bases, the J end by 3 bases, with 8 bases between.

The genes are TRBV20-1 and TRBJ2-7; D possibly corresponds to TRBD1 (6 bases). CDR1 is DFQATT, CDR2 SNEGSKA, per germline (reference sequence). This CDR3 contains 15 residues. Trimming pared 3 bases from V and 7 bases from J, leaving 22 bases between. CDR3 region: CSASQDRRQTPEQYF. The CDR3 nucleotides are TGCAGTGCTAGTCAGGACAGACGCCAGACCCCAGAGCAGTACTTC.

This clonotype has a count of ten or more. This chain links TRBV10-3 with TRBJ2-5; 7 nucleotides match TRBD2. CDR3 size: 13 residues. CDR1 and CDR2 (germline): ENHRY, SYGVKD. The ends lost 4 bases at V and 4 bases at J; junction bases unmatched: 3. CDR3 residues: CAISAAGAETQYF. The CDR3, as DNA: TGTGCCATCAGTGCCGCGGGAGCAGAGACCCAGTACTTC.

In this sample, this clonotype turned up a few times. V is TRBV30 and J is TRBJ2-1, with TRBD1 matching over 7 bases. With 3 bases clipped from V and 5 bases from J, the junction kept 4 bases outside the gene matches. CDR1 and CDR2 from the germline V gene are GTSNPN and SVGIG (reference sequence). This CDR3 is 13 amino acids long. Here the CDR3 reads CAWSLTGNNEQFF. The DNA for the CDR3 is TGTGCCTGGAGCCTGACAGGGAACAATGAGCAGTTCTTC.

This clonotype was seen more than once but under ten times. The chain recombines TRBV7-9 with TRBJ2-7; D is tentatively TRBD1 or TRBD2 (5 bases each). The germline CDR1 and CDR2 sequences are SEHNR and FQNEAQ (reference sequence). The CDR3 consists of 14 residues. The V gene lost 2 bases and the J gene lost 5 bases, with 13 bases spanning the gap. Written as DNA, the CDR3 is TGTGCCAGCAGCTTATCCCAGGGAGTGCACGAGCAGTACTTC. It encodes CASSLSQGVHEQYF.